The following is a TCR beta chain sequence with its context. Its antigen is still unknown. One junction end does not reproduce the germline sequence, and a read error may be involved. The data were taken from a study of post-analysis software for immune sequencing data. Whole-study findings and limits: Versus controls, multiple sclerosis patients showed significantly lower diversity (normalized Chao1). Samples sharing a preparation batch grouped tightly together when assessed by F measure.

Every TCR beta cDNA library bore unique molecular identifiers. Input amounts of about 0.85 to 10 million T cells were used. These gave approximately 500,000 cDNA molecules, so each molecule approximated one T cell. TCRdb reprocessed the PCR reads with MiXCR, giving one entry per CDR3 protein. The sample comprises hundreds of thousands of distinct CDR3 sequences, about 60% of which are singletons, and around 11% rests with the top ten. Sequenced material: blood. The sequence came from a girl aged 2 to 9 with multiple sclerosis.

The CDR3 loop is CSARDLGQGDYDYTF. The CDR3 region has the DNA TGCAGTGCTAGGGATCTCGGACAGGGGGACTATGACTACACCTTC. V gene TRBV20-1 combines with J gene TRBJ1-2; 10 bases fit TRBD1. The V gene's germline CDR1 is DFQATT and CDR2 SNEGSKA (reference sequence). There are 15 residues in the CDR3.